This record concerns one TCR beta chain sequence. Its antigen is as yet unknown. J gave up 3 bases and V 4 bases, and 3 bases lay outside the gene matches. Germline V CDR1 and CDR2: SQVTM, ANQGSEA. The CDR3 length is 13 residues. This entry comes from a study of cytomegalovirus exposure and HLA in healthy donors. Study results and limitations: According to reports, the classifier identified cytomegalovirus status with high specificity and sensitivity. The listing of roughly 160 TCR beta chains classed them as cytomegalovirus-associated.

Donors were drawn from the approximately 110-subject validation cohort, separate from the roughly 610-subject first cohort. Repertoires were generated with immunoSEQ multiplex PCR, while TCRdb's copy carries only in-frame clones and drops some. The sample yields approximately 220,000 clones, just over 90% seen once. The receptor comes from a woman younger than 35 in good health and CMV-seronegative. Sequenced material: PBMCs. The chain combines TRBV29-1 with TRBJ2-3, with 8 positions matching TRBD1. The CDR3 nucleotides are TGCAGCGTTGTAAGGGACAGGACAGATACGCAGTATTTT. This gives the protein CSVVRDRTDTQYF.